This T cell receptor (beta chain) was captured by sequencing in a study of blood T cell repertoires in COVID-19. This table comes from immunoSEQ multiplex PCR, and its TCRdb copy is limited to in-frame clones, with some not included. The table lists approximately 250,000 clones, about four fifths of them singletons. V gave up 6 bases and J gave up 4 bases, with 12 bases separating them. The germline V gene has CDR1 MNHEY and CDR2 SVGAGI. The CDR3 is made up of 13 amino acids. The sample comprised peripheral blood. The TCR sequence derives from a woman between 35 and 50 years old who had recovered from COVID-19. This chain uses TRBV6-5 with TRBJ1-2; D may be TRBD1 (6 bases). The CDR3 sequence: CASRSTGTYGYTF. In nucleotides, the CDR3 is TGTGCCAGCAGATCCACAGGGACCTATGGCTACACCTTC.